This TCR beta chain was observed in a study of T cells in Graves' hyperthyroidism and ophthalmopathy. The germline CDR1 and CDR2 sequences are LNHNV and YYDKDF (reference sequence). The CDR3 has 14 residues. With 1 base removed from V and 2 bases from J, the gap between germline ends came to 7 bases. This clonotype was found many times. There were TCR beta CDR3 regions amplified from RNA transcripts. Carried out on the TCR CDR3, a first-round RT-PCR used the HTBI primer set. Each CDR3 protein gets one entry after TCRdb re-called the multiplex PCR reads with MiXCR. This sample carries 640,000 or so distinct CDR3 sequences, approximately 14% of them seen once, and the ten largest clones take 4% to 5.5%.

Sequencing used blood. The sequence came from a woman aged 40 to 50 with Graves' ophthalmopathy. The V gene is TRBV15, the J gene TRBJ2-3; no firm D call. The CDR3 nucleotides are TGTGCCACCAGCAGAGTTACCGACACAGATACGCAGTATTTT. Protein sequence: CATSRVTDTDTQYF.